This TCR beta chain was captured in a study of blood T cell repertoires in COVID-19. Sequencing was performed with immunoSEQ multiplex PCR; in TCRdb, only in-frame clones are kept and a portion is missing. The data show a few hundred thousand clones, approximately 88% seen once. Trimming cost V 3 bases and J 5 bases; bases outside gene matches: 10. The CDR3 consists of 16 residues. The V gene's germline CDR1 is MDHEN and CDR2 SYDVKM. This sequence joins TRBV28 and TRBJ2-5; the match to TRBD1 covers 9 bases. This sequence originates from a man between 18 and 35 years old with acute COVID-19. Source material: PBMCs or T cells enriched from blood (not recorded which). For the CDR3, the DNA is TGTGCCAGCAGTTTTGGTGACAGGGGGTTTGCGGAGACCCAGTACTTC. Translation gives CASSFGDRGFAETQYF.